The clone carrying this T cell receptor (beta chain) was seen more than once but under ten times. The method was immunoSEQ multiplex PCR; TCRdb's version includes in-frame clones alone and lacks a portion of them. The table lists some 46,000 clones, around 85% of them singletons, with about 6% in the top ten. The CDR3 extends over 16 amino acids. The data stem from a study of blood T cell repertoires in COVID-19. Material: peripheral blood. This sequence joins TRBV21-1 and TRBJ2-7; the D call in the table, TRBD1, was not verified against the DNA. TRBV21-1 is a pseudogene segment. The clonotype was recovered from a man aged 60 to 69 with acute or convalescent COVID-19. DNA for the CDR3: TGTGCCAGCAGCAATTACAGGGTGAGGCCTACCTACGAGCAGTACTTC. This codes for CASSNYRVRPTYEQYF.